This section outlines one T cell receptor (beta chain) sequence together with its context. Its antigen remains unidentified. This sample is drawn from a study of early T cells in non-severe SARS-CoV-2 infection. The CDR3 consists of 14 residues. V was shortened by 3 bases and J by 0 bases, with 5 bases between the two germline ends. Germline V gene sequence: CDR1 LNHNV, CDR2 YYDKDF (reference sequence). Tagging with unique molecular identifiers was applied to individual cDNA molecules. TCRdb reprocessed the 5' RACE reads via MiXCR and lists one record per CDR3 protein. There are 75,000 to 80,000 distinct CDR3 sequences in the sample; roughly a sixth occur only once, and 12% lies in the top ten. Findings of the study overall: Using VDJdb, the matching emphasized anti-spike CD8 responses while missing private and CD4 specificities.

J is TRBJ2-2 and V is TRBV15; D gene ambiguous. Sequencing used whole blood. This TCR was recovered from an adult who was a healthcare worker with PCR-confirmed SARS-CoV-2 infection or an uninfected control (not recorded which). For the CDR3, the DNA is TGTGCCACCAGCAGGGGATCGAACACCGGGGAGCTGTTTTTT. This translates into CATSRGSNTGELFF.